This entry is about one TCR beta chain. This clonotype is medium-sized (0.01 to 0.1%) in its sample. Its antigen target is currently unknown. Base quality data are lacking; no much larger clone is found one base away. The sample originates from a study of T cell repertoires in aging, cancer and after chemotherapy (dated by TCRdb to between 2019 and 2020). Regarding the complete study: The donors fell into six age groups ranging from 30 or younger to 70 or older, and each group had at least three individuals. TCR repertoires from healthy donor controls were recorded over periods of several months to years and showed clear clonal overlap between repeated samplings. The complete dataset included some 9 million TCR reads. Peripheral blood TCR beta repertoires from healthy donors and cancer patients were profiled to examine immunoaging and T cell reconstitution after chemotherapy. Alongside 95 healthy donors serving as a reference group, the cohort included roughly 220 cancer patients, of whom roughly 91 had hematological cancers and 120 to 130 had solid cancers. On the study overall, not on this receptor specifically: Significantly lower blood TCR diversity and higher clonality were observed in untreated patients with hematological or solid cancers than in age-matched healthy donors. Declining TCR diversity with age in healthy donors was mainly explained by loss of richness; in cancer patients, loss of evenness also contributed. In both cancer cohorts, the median generation probability rose over the chemotherapy interval, which suggests that the repertoire was reconstituted through rebound thymic output. It was noted by the authors that conclusions about immunological memory after chemotherapy cannot be drawn from the repertoire data.

Genomic DNA extracted from peripheral blood, rather than sorted cells or RNA, was used as the source for amplification of TCR beta rearrangements. Multiplex touch-down PCR with a mixed TRB-A/B primer pool was used to amplify rearranged TRB sequences covering the V, D and J segments. Two consecutive PCR reactions with Phusion HS II polymerase added Illumina adapters and sample indices to the amplicons. Amplicons were gel-purified with the NucleoSpin Gel and PCR Clean-up kit, then checked with Qubit and an Agilent 2100 Bioanalyzer. Libraries were sequenced on an Illumina MiSeq using 600-cycle, single-indexed, paired-end runs. Per the source publication's procedure: MiXCR versions 2.12 and 3.0.5 were used to process the TRB sequences. Each unique CDR3 nucleotide sequence counted as one clone, and only productive sequences with at least two reads were retained. Shannon diversity, evenness, clonality (one minus evenness), and alpha-parameterized diversity profiles from alpha 0 to 5 were included as repertoire metrics. The IGoR algorithm was used to calculate generation probabilities of clones in the paired pre- and post-chemotherapy samples. TCRdb ran its own pipeline on the public reads, namely fastp trimming at Q25 and MiXCR clone calling, and kept in-frame beta chains. Here each entry gathers all rows of one CDR3 protein and keeps the most common genes and DNA. For this entry, the V and J calls and clone size follow TCRdb and not the study's own pipeline. This sample is represented by thousands of distinct CDR3 sequences; roughly 24% of them were singletons. The ten biggest clones cover about 2.4% of the sample.

From a lookup of the germline V gene, CDR1 and CDR2 are SQVTM and ANQGSEA. The cysteine opens and the phenylalanine closes a CDR3 of 13 amino acids. Only the CDR3 region is kept as DNA, spanning 39 bases read in frame from base 1. V ends up 6 bases short and J 1 base short, with an unmatched junction base count of 1. This TCR came from a human donor in good health. The chain is assembled from TRBV29-1 and TRBJ2-2, and 8 junction bases match TRBD2. The sequenced sample consisted of blood. The sequenced DNA: TGCAGCGTACGGGAGGGGAACACCGGGGAGCTGTTTTTT. Its product reads: CSVREGNTGELFF.